This T cell receptor (beta chain) was sequenced in a study of T cells expressing NK-cell markers. Reanalyzing the 5' RACE reads, TCRdb keeps one entry per CDR3 protein, without DNA. The sample totals more than 90,000 distinct CDR3 sequences; its top ten clones hold approximately 17%. CDR3 size: 14 residues. CDR1 is SGHNT, CDR2 YYREEE, per germline (reference sequence). The receptor was derived from a woman between 18 and 70 years old in good health. This chain joins TRBV5-4 and TRBJ2-1. The specimen was blood T cells: a sorted CD56 or NKG2C T cell subset, CD4+ or CD8+ T cells, or bulk PBMC T cells (not recorded which). CDR3 residues: CASSWDTHYNEQFF.